The 30 T cell receptor beta chains in this list originate from one sample, sequenced in a study of T cell responses to AZD1222 COVID-19 vaccine. TCRdb's copy holds only in-frame clones and misses some; the assay was immunoSEQ multiplex PCR. Of about 100,000 clones in the sample, around 90% were seen once. Sequenced here: peripheral blood, sampled on day 0 of AZD1222 vaccination. The receptors shown here come from an adult in good health.

Only a few counts were recorded for this clone. This rearrangement joins TRBV13 to TRBJ2-5; 7 bases fit TRBD1. The CDR3 sequence is 17 residues long. In germline, CDR1 is PRHDT, CDR2 FYEKMQ (reference sequence). Losses at the gene ends were 4 bases for V and 5 bases for J; bases not matched to a gene: 16. The chain's CDR3 is CASSSGSTGAPVETQYF. DNA for the CDR3: TGTGCCAGCAGCTCCGGAAGCACAGGGGCGCCCGTGGAGACCCAGTACTTC.

The chain combines TRBV30 with TRBJ1-6; D call uncertain. CDR3 length equals 11 residues. V was pared by 3 bases and J by 7 bases, with 4 bases between. The germline CDR1 and CDR2 sequences are GTSNPN and SVGIG (reference sequence). CDR3 bases: TGTGCCTGGAGGGGAAATTCACCCCTCCACTTT. Translating it yields CAWRGNSPLHF. Combining the CDR3 with reference TRBV30 and TRBJ1-6 gives the whole variable domain SQTIHQWPATLVQPVGSPLSLECTVEGTSNPNLYWYRQAAGRGLQLLFYSVGIGQISSEVPQNLSASRPQDRQFILSSKKLLLSDSGFYLCAWRGNSPLHFGNGTRLTVT.

The rearrangement uses TRBV6-2 or TRBV6-3 and TRBJ2-6; the D is unclear. V lost 4 bases and J lost 4, with 8 bases in between. Germline V gene lookup returns CDR1 MNHEY and CDR2 SVGEGT. The CDR3 contains 14 residues. CDR3 residues: CASSSPPGANVLTF. In DNA, the CDR3 is TGTGCCAGCAGTTCCCCTCCGGGGGCCAACGTCCTGACTTTC.

The chain combines TRBV5-8 with TRBJ1-1; D is ambiguous. Trimming took 7 bases from V and 5 from J, leaving 12 bases between them. The CDR3 contains 12 residues. Per germline, CDR1 SGHTS and CDR2 YDEGEE. This CDR3 is CASGPRWTEAFF. Here the CDR3 DNA reads TGTGCCAGCGGTCCCCGGTGGACTGAAGCTTTCTTT. The variable domain in full, completed from reference TRBV5-8 and TRBJ1-1, reads EAGVTQSPTHLIKTRGQQATLRCSPISGHTSVYWYQQALGLGLQFLLWYDEGEERNRGNFPPRFSGRQFPNYSSELNVNALELEDSALYLCASGPRWTEAFFGQGTRLTVV.

The rearrangement uses TRBV2 and TRBJ1-2; 9 bases are shared with TRBD1. Germline CDR1 SNHLY, CDR2 FYNNEI. The CDR3 runs to 14 residues. V lost 7 bases, J lost 5 bases, and 8 bases stayed unmatched. The CDR3 DNA reads TGTGCCAGCACAATCCTCGGGACAGGGTATGGCTACACCTTC. Translating it yields CASTILGTGYGYTF.

J is TRBJ2-2 and V is TRBV2; TRBD2 matches 11 bases. Germline V gene sequence: CDR1 SNHLY, CDR2 FYNNEI. After removal of 7 bases from V and 7 bases from J, the junction contained 11 bases not matched to a gene. The CDR3 runs to 16 residues. CDR3 DNA sequence: TGTGCCAGCACCCGTGGACTAGCGGGTCGTAACGGGGAGCTGTTTTTT. Translation: CASTRGLAGRNGELFF.

This rearrangement joins TRBV19 to TRBJ1-2; D is undetermined. Germline V gene lookup returns CDR1 LNHDA and CDR2 SQIVND (reference sequence). V lost 6 bases to trimming and J lost 3 bases, with 8 bases between them. This CDR3 is built from 12 residues. Here the CDR3 reads CASSGSHYGYTF. CDR3 DNA sequence: TGTGCCAGTAGCGGCAGTCACTATGGCTACACCTTC.

The chain joins TRBV19 to TRBJ1-4, with TRBD1 matching 7 bases. Germline V gene lookup returns CDR1 LNHDA and CDR2 SQIVND (reference sequence). The ends lost 6 bases at V and 7 bases at J; junction bases unmatched: 14. The CDR3 runs 16 residues. Here the CDR3 reads CASRPPLTGVSEKLFF. CDR3 DNA sequence: TGTGCCAGTAGACCGCCCCTTACAGGGGTATCTGAAAAACTGTTTTTT.

This clone appeared a few times. V gene TRBV6-2 or TRBV6-3 combines with J gene TRBJ2-3; 9 nucleotides line up with TRBD2. The CDR3 covers 15 residues. Per the germline V gene, CDR1 is MNHEY and CDR2 is SVGEGT. V was pared by 0 bases and J by 3 bases, with 1 base of the junction left unmatched. The chain's CDR3 is CASSYSSGSTDTQYF. The DNA for the CDR3 is TGTGCCAGCAGTTACTCTAGCGGGAGTACAGATACGCAGTATTTT.

The chain links TRBV2 to TRBJ2-2; 7 bases fit TRBD1. This CDR3 has 15 residues. Germline V CDR1 and CDR2: SNHLY, FYNNEI. The J segment lost 4 bases and the V segment lost 3 bases, leaving 5 bases of the junction unmatched. CDR3 sequence (DNA): TGTGCCAGCAGTGAGACAGGGATGGGCACCGGGGAGCTGTTTTTT. This gives the protein CASSETGMGTGELFF.

As to this clone: At one end the junction does not follow the germline gene, possibly because of a read error. The rearrangement links TRBV5-1 to TRBJ2-1; D is undetermined. Looked up from germline, CDR1 is SGHRS and CDR2 is YFSETQ. This CDR3 is built from 15 residues. The CDR3 loop is CASSLDGSSYNEQFF. DNA of the CDR3: TGTGCCAGCAGCTTGGACGGCAGCTCCTACAATGAGCAGTTCTTC.

V is TRBV6-4 and J is TRBJ2-2; D might be TRBD2 (6 bases). Germline V lookup: CDR1 MRHNA, CDR2 SNTAGT. The length of the CDR3 is 14 residues. V was cut by 7 bases and J by 2 bases, with 11 bases left in between. Written as DNA, the CDR3 is TGTGCCAGCACCGGGGACTCAAACACCGGGGAGCTGTTTTTT. Protein product: CASTGDSNTGELFF.

This clone was seen a single time. J is TRBJ2-2 and V is TRBV9, with 10 bases fitting TRBD1. CDR3 length: 14 residues. Germline CDR1 and CDR2: SGDLS and YYNGEE. The CDR3 coding sequence is TGTGGACTAGGGGACAGGGGATTGACCGGGGAGCTGTTTTTT. As protein: CGLGDRGLTGELFF.

The gene calls are TRBV24-1 and TRBJ2-2; the D gene is possibly TRBD1 (5 bases). CDR1 is KGHDR, CDR2 SFDVKD, per germline. V was shortened by 3 bases and J by 0 bases, with 13 bases between the two germline ends. CDR3 length equals 17 residues. The chain's CDR3 is CATSDHPTDANTGELFF. CDR3 DNA sequence: TGTGCCACCAGTGATCACCCGACAGATGCGAACACCGGGGAGCTGTTTTTT.

This clone has a single count. Here the CDR3 reads CASSPTVSGNTIYF. CDR3 DNA: TGTGCCAGCAGTCCTACAGTTTCTGGAAACACCATATATTTT. The chain employs TRBV5-8 and TRBJ1-3; D remains ambiguous. V lost 5 bases and J 1 base, leaving 10 bases between the germline ends. The CDR3 extends over 14 amino acids. Germline lookup yields CDR1 SGHTS and CDR2 YDEGEE.

This clone was counted once. The chain links TRBV7-2 to TRBJ2-3; 10 positions match TRBD2. CDR3 length: 15 amino acids. V dropped 5 bases and J dropped 0; count of bases not matched to a gene: 2. Looked up from germline, CDR1 is SGHTA and CDR2 is FQGNSA. The DNA for the CDR3 is TGTGCCAGCAGCGAAGCGGGGGGGAGCACAGATACGCAGTATTTT. It specifies CASSEAGGSTDTQYF. Full variable domain (missing parts from reference TRBV7-2 and TRBJ2-3): GAGVSQSPSNKVTEKGKDVELRCDPISGHTALYWYRQSLGQGLEFLIYFQGNSAPDKSGLPSDRFSAERTGGSVSTLTIQRTQQEDSAVYLCASSEAGGSTDTQYFGPGTRLTVL.

The chain employs TRBV9 and TRBJ1-6, with a weak D call TRBD1 (5 bases). The CDR3 contains 14 residues. Germline CDR1 and CDR2: SGDLS and YYNGEE. Trimming took off 0 bases at V and 13 bases at J, with 14 bases between the two ends. As DNA, the CDR3 is TGTGCCAGCAGCGTAGGATCGAAGGGGACCCCCCTCCACTTT. Translated, it gives CASSVGSKGTPLHF.

This chain uses TRBV7-6 with TRBJ1-3, with D maybe TRBD1 (5 bases). Trimming took 0 bases from V and 2 from J, leaving 8 bases between them. The CDR3 is 15 residues long. CDR1 and CDR2 (germline): SGHVS, FNYEAQ. The CDR3 loop is CASSLAPGPGNTIYF. For the CDR3, the DNA is TGTGCCAGCAGCTTAGCGCCAGGGCCTGGAAACACCATATATTTT.

This chain joins TRBV15 and TRBJ1-1; D remains ambiguous. Germline values: CDR1 LNHNV, CDR2 YYDKDF (reference sequence). V shed 5 bases and J shed 1 base, with 11 bases lying between them. This CDR3 has 14 residues. The CDR3 region has the DNA TGTGCCACCAGCCCCCGGGCGGGGAACACTGAAGCTTTCTTT. It specifies CATSPRAGNTEAFF. The full variable domain, in which reference TRBV15 and TRBJ1-1 provide the parts outside the CDR3, is DAMVIQNPRYQVTQFGKPVTLSCSQTLNHNVMYWYQQKSSQAPKLLFHYYDKDFNNEADTPDNFQSRRPNTSFCFLDIRSPGLGDTAMYLCATSPRAGNTEAFFGQGTRLTVV.

The gene calls are TRBV2 and TRBJ1-1; D possibly corresponds to TRBD1 (5 bases). V dropped 6 bases and J dropped 5 bases, with 7 bases sitting between them. The CDR3 totals 11 residues. In germline, CDR1 is SNHLY, CDR2 FYNNEI. CDR3: CASRWGTEAFF. CDR3 coding DNA: TGTGCCAGCAGATGGGGGACTGAAGCTTTCTTT.

The genes are TRBV4-3 and TRBJ2-1, with 9 bases lining up with TRBD2. The CDR3 consists of 16 residues. Germline CDR1 is LGHNA and CDR2 is YSLEER. Unmatched junction bases numbered 9, after V lost 0 bases and J lost 9 bases. The chain's CDR3 is CASSQDEAGGRSEQFF. DNA for the CDR3: TGCGCCAGCAGCCAAGATGAGGCGGGGGGGCGTAGTGAGCAGTTCTTC.

The chain is built from TRBV25-1 and TRBJ1-1; D might be TRBD1 (5 bases). There are 14 residues in the CDR3. V was trimmed by 4 bases and J by 5 bases, leaving 14 bases between them. Per the germline V gene, CDR1 is MGHDK and CDR2 is SYGVNS. Here the CDR3 reads CASSGGREGTEAFF. CDR3 DNA sequence: TGTGCCAGCAGTGGGGGTAGGGAGGGGACTGAAGCTTTCTTT.

The V gene is TRBV7-2, the J gene TRBJ2-3, with TRBD2 identical over 9 bases. V was clipped by 5 bases and J by 0 bases; unmatched bases: 6. This CDR3 contains 16 residues. The germline V gene has CDR1 SGHTA and CDR2 FQGNSA. The CDR3 DNA is TGTGCCAGCAGCCCCCAGCTAGCGGGAAGCACAGATACGCAGTATTTT. Translating gives CASSPQLAGSTDTQYF. The full variable domain, completed using reference TRBV7-2 and TRBJ2-3, is GAGVSQSPSNKVTEKGKDVELRCDPISGHTALYWYRQSLGQGLEFLIYFQGNSAPDKSGLPSDRFSAERTGGSVSTLTIQRTQQEDSAVYLCASSPQLAGSTDTQYFGPGTRLTVL.

This clone has a single count. The chain has TRBV16 and TRBJ1-2, with 8 positions matching TRBD1. There are 18 residues in the CDR3. CDR1 KGHSY and CDR2 FQNENV come from the germline V gene. J was trimmed by 4 bases and V by 0 bases; bases with no gene match: 13. DNA of the CDR3: TGTGCCAGCAGCCAATCCACTCGCAACAGGGGGGAAATCTATGGCTACACCTTC. This gives the protein CASSQSTRNRGEIYGYTF.

This clone has only one observation. This chain links TRBV27 with TRBJ2-3; 9 bases align to TRBD1. Germline V CDR1 and CDR2: MNHEY, SMNVEV (reference sequence). This CDR3 has 15 amino acids. J gave up 6 bases and V 3 bases, and 7 bases lay outside the gene matches. CDR3 in DNA: TGTGCCAGCAGTTTCAACAGGGGGCGGGGGGATACGCAGTATTTT. Its protein is CASSFNRGRGDTQYF.

This sequence joins TRBV4-3 and TRBJ2-3, with 8 bases aligning to TRBD2. V shed 1 base and J 6 bases; nucleotides not matched to a gene: 9. CDR1 is LGHNA and CDR2 is YSLEER in the germline V gene. The CDR3 is 16 amino acids. The CDR3 DNA is TGCGCCAGCAGCCAAGTGGCAGCGGGGGTTCTGGATACGCAGTATTTT. Residues: CASSQVAAGVLDTQYF.

This chain joins TRBV25-1 and TRBJ2-5; a weak D match, TRBD1 (6 bases). CDR3 length: 14 amino acids. The ends were cut back, 1 base at V and 6 bases at J, with 12 bases in the middle. Germline CDR1 MGHDK, CDR2 SYGVNS. The CDR3 DNA sequence: TGTGCCAGCAGTGAATCTCCAGGGACAAAGACCCAGTACTTC. It yields the protein CASSESPGTKTQYF.

The CDR3 region is CASSREGYEQYV. CDR3 DNA sequence: TGTGCCAGCAGTCGGGAGGGGTACGAGCAGTACGTC. The chain is built from TRBV5-5 and TRBJ2-7; 8 nucleotides match TRBD2. V lost 5 bases to trimming and J lost 4 bases; unmatched junction nucleotides: 2. Germline-derived CDR1 and CDR2 are SGHKS and YYEKEE (reference sequence). The CDR3 contains 12 residues.

The V and J genes are TRBV18 and TRBJ1-3; D call uncertain. The germline V and J ends were trimmed by 4 bases and 6 bases, with 7 bases remaining between them. Germline values: CDR1 KGHSH, CDR2 LQKENI. The CDR3 covers 12 residues. CDR3 region: CASSLDTNTIYF. The DNA for the CDR3 is TGTGCCAGCTCACTAGATACAAACACCATATATTTT.

On this clone: The junction and the germline gene differ at one end; a read error may be behind it. This rearrangement joins TRBV7-7 to TRBJ2-5; D could derive from TRBD1 or TRBD2 (6 bases each). Germline-derived CDR1 and CDR2 are SSHAT and FNYEAQ (reference sequence). The CDR3 loop spans 15 amino acids. The CDR3 region is CASSPGGPIRETQYF. As DNA, the CDR3 is TGTGCTAGCAGTCCTGGGGGGCCAATTAGGGAGACCCAGTACTTC.